These T cell receptor beta chains were read from a single sample in a study of TIL therapy for anti-PD-1-resistant metastatic lung cancer. Generated by immunoSEQ multiplex PCR, the TCRdb table keeps only in-frame clones and is missing some. This sample has more than 25,000 clones, with 72% found just once. The source was tumor tissue, collected at baseline. The receptor set was obtained from a person between 25 and 80 years old with non-small cell lung cancer. CDR3s include the opening cysteine and the closing phenylalanine or tryptophan. Each record gives: clone size, CDR3 length, J gene, D gene, V gene, CDR3 protein, CDR3 DNA. D genes are given only for firm matches. The listing skips clone size in some rows; elsewhere it reads once, few, many or a size class.

-,13,TRBJ2-1,-,TRBV7-6,CASSLARANEQFF,TGTGCCAGCAGCTTAGCGCGGGCCAATGAGCAGTTCTTC
-,13,TRBJ1-1,-,TRBV15,CATSRGRYTEAFF,TGTGCCACCAGCAGAGGACGGTACACTGAAGCTTTCTTT
once,13,TRBJ1-1,-,TRBV2,CASFQGVNTEAFF,TGTGCCAGCTTTCAAGGGGTCAACACTGAAGCTTTCTTT
-,15,TRBJ2-7,TRBD1,TRBV6-6,CASLPPGQGSKEQYF,TGTGCCAGCCTACCCCCGGGACAGGGGTCGAAAGAGCAGTACTTC
-,15,TRBJ2-5,TRBD1,TRBV6-1,CASSEDRGLRETQYF,TGTGCCAGCAGTGAGGACAGGGGGTTAAGAGAGACCCAGTACTTC
-,14,TRBJ2-1,TRBD1,TRBV19,CASRRLQGRDEQFF,TGTGCCAGTAGAAGATTACAGGGGCGTGATGAGCAGTTCTTC
-,17,TRBJ2-3,TRBD2,TRBV27,CASIGTSGTSHTDTQYF,TGTGCCAGCATCGGGACTAGCGGCACCTCCCACACAGATACGCAGTATTTT
-,16,TRBJ2-5,TRBD2,TRBV5-1,CASSKGLAGDVETQYF,TGCGCCAGCAGCAAGGGACTAGCGGGGGATGTGGAGACCCAGTACTTC
-,15,TRBJ1-1,TRBD1,TRBV19,CASTVHRGIETEAFF,TGTGCCAGTACAGTTCACAGGGGGATTGAAACTGAAGCTTTCTTT
-,14,TRBJ2-3,TRBD1,TRBV25-1,CASRDRGGLGTQYF,TGTGCCAGCAGGGACAGGGGTGGGTTGGGAACGCAGTATTTT
once,16,TRBJ1-6,TRBD1,TRBV4-3,CASSQATTGNNSPLHF,TGCGCCAGCAGCCAAGCGACGACAGGGAATAATTCACCCCTCCACTTT
-,17,TRBJ1-1,-,TRBV21-1,CASSKVGQGVRGTEAFF,TGTGCCAGCAGCAAAGTGGGACAGGGGGTTCGAGGCACTGAAGCTTTCTTT
-,13,TRBJ1-1,TRBD1,TRBV11-3,CASSQQGATEAFF,TGTGCCAGCAGCCAACAGGGGGCCACTGAAGCTTTCTTT
-,13,TRBJ2-5,-,TRBV4-1,CASSQESAVTQYF,TGCGCCAGCAGCCAAGAATCCGCGGTGACCCAGTACTTC
few,11,TRBJ2-7,-,TRBV7-9,CASSSTYEQYF,TGTGCCAGCAGCTCAACCTACGAGCAGTACTTC
-,15,TRBJ1-5,TRBD1,TRBV15,CATGTGPYSNQPQHF,TGTGCCACGGGGACAGGGCCGTATAGCAATCAGCCCCAGCATTTT
-,14,TRBJ2-1,-,TRBV19,CASMSLGGDSEQFF,TGTGCCAGTATGTCCTTGGGGGGAGACTCGGAGCAGTTCTTC
-,15,TRBJ2-1,-,TRBV6-4,CASSDGQSSYNEQFF,TGTGCCAGCAGTGACGGGCAGAGCTCCTACAATGAGCAGTTCTTC
-,15,TRBJ2-1,TRBD1,TRBV4-1,CASSQDRGRALEQFF,TGCGCCAGCAGCCAAGACAGGGGGCGCGCCCTTGAGCAGTTCTTC
-,16,TRBJ2-7,TRBD2,TRBV6-5,CASSYNLAGDPYEQYF,TGTGCCAGCAGTTACAACCTAGCGGGGGACCCCTACGAGCAGTACTTC
-,13,TRBJ2-3,-,TRBV7-3,CASSLPNTDTQYF,TGTGCCAGCAGCTTACCCAACACAGATACGCAGTATTTT
-,13,TRBJ2-5,-,TRBV6-1,CASVGADQETQYF,TGTGCCAGCGTTGGGGCAGACCAAGAGACCCAGTACTTC
-,14,TRBJ2-5,TRBD1,TRBV6-1,CASSDGTGVETQYF,TGTGCCAGCAGCGACGGAACAGGGGTGGAGACCCAGTACTTC
-,15,TRBJ2-3,-,TRBV6-5,CASSYGGTGTDTQYF,TGTGCCAGCAGTTACGGAGGTACGGGCACAGATACGCAGTATTTT
-,15,TRBJ2-5,-,TRBV2,CASSEVWAITETQYF,TGTGCCAGCAGTGAAGTTTGGGCCATAACGGAGACCCAGTACTTC
-,15,TRBJ1-5,-,TRBV5-1,CASSLFWGSNQPQHF,TGCGCCAGCAGCTTATTCTGGGGGTCTAATCAGCCCCAGCATTTT
-,11,TRBJ1-1,-,TRBV20-1,CSALLNTEAFF,TGCAGTGCCCTACTGAACACTGAAGCTTTCTTT
-,13,TRBJ1-5,-,TRBV11-1,CASSPDRNQPQHF,TGTGCCAGCAGCCCCGACAGGAATCAGCCCCAGCATTTT
-,16,TRBJ2-4,-,TRBV27,CASSFDYGGPKNIQYF,TGTGCCAGCAGCTTCGATTACGGGGGGCCCAAAAACATTCAGTACTTC
few,11,TRBJ1-2,-,TRBV11-2,CASSLDRPPTF,TGTGCCAGCAGCTTAGATCGGCCTCCCACCTTC
-,15,TRBJ1-3,-,TRBV7-2,CASSPRGGAGNTIYF,TGTGCCAGCAGCCCGCGGGGGGGTGCCGGAAACACCATATATTTT
-,14,TRBJ2-4,-,TRBV23-1,CASNLPTVPYIQYF,TGCGCCAGCAATCTTCCGACAGTTCCGTACATTCAGTACTTC
-,18,TRBJ2-5,TRBD2,TRBV7-9,CASSIPWASGATEETQYF,TGTGCCAGCAGCATTCCTTGGGCTAGCGGGGCCACGGAAGAGACCCAGTACTTC
-,14,TRBJ1-1,-,TRBV5-6,CASSLGTLNTEAFF,TGTGCCAGCAGCTTGGGGACACTGAACACTGAAGCTTTCTTT
medium-sized,15,TRBJ2-2,-,TRBV6-1,CASSEEGRGTGELFF,TGTGCCAGCAGTGAAGAGGGGCGCGGCACCGGGGAGCTGTTTTTT
-,15,TRBJ1-1,TRBD1,TRBV9,CASSVTGGRDTEAFF,TGTGCCAGCAGCGTTACAGGGGGTAGGGACACTGAAGCTTTCTTT
-,13,TRBJ1-1,-,TRBV7-6,CASSEQASTEAFF,TGTGCCAGCAGCGAACAGGCTAGCACTGAAGCTTTCTTT
once,16,TRBJ2-2,TRBD1,TRBV4-1,CASSQPGQGRSGELFF,TGCGCCAGCAGCCAACCGGGACAGGGACGCTCCGGGGAGCTGTTTTTT
-,13,TRBJ2-7,TRBD2,TRBV10-2,CASGTSDAYEQYF,TGCGCCAGTGGGACTAGCGACGCCTACGAGCAGTACTTC
few,10,TRBJ1-6,-,TRBV25-1,CASSEFRLHF,TGTGCCAGCAGTGAGTTTCGCCTCCACTTT
-,12,TRBJ1-5,-,TRBV7-9,CASSLEEGHQHF,TGTGCCAGCAGCTTAGAGGAGGGCCACCAGCATTTT
-,13,TRBJ1-4,-,TRBV10-3,CAISRGPNEKLFF,TGTGCCATCAGCCGTGGGCCTAATGAAAAACTGTTTTTT
-,14,TRBJ1-4,TRBD1,TRBV5-1,CASSHGTGNEKLFF,TGCGCCAGCAGCCACGGGACAGGGAATGAAAAACTGTTTTTT